The 9 T cell receptor beta chains given below trace back to one sample, sequenced in a study of cytomegalovirus exposure and HLA in healthy donors. PCR amplification relied on 60 Vbeta primers (plus 13 Jbeta primers). Generated by immunoSEQ multiplex PCR, the TCRdb table keeps only in-frame clones and is missing some. The data show some 50,000 clones, roughly 72% seen once. Material for sequencing was PBMCs. The receptors shown here come from a woman between 45 and 65 years old in good health and CMV-seropositive.

This chain links TRBV19 with TRBJ2-1, with 8 bases fitting TRBD1. With V trimmed by 3 bases and J by 8 bases, 9 bases remained unmatched. This CDR3 has 15 amino acids. Germline loops: CDR1 LNHDA, CDR2 SQIVND (reference sequence). CDR3 amino acids: CASSILGQGSDEQFF. The CDR3 DNA sequence: TGTGCCAGTAGTATTTTAGGACAGGGATCCGATGAGCAGTTCTTC.

Only a few counts were recorded for this clone. This sequence joins TRBV18 and TRBJ2-7, with 8 bases lining up with TRBD1. This CDR3 spans 14 amino acids. Germline CDR1 KGHSH, CDR2 LQKENI. The J segment lost 7 bases and the V segment lost 3 bases, leaving 8 bases of the junction unmatched. Written as DNA, the CDR3 is TGTGCCAGCTCACCTTCTGGACAGGGTCGAGAGCAGTACTTC. Translation gives CASSPSGQGREQYF. The full variable domain, with the rest looked up from reference TRBV18 and TRBJ2-7, is NAGVMQNPRHLVRRRGQEARLRCSPMKGHSHVYWYRQLPEEGLKFMVYLQKENIIDESGMPKERFSAEFPKEGPSILRIQQVVRGDSAAYFCASSPSGQGREQYFGPGTRLTVT.

The genes are TRBV5-4 and TRBJ2-1; 10 bases fit TRBD2. Germline CDR1 SGHNT, CDR2 YYREEE (reference sequence). The CDR3 sequence is 18 residues long. Unmatched junction bases numbered 10, after V lost 4 bases and J lost 0 bases. The CDR3 DNA is TGTGCCAGCAGCGGGGAGACTAGCGGGCGTACCTCCTACAATGAGCAGTTCTTC. Translating it yields CASSGETSGRTSYNEQFF.

With respect to this clone: A read error may account for a junction end that differs from germline. V is TRBV7-9 and J is TRBJ1-2; TRBD1 matches 9 bases. In germline, CDR1 is SEHNR, CDR2 FQNEAQ (reference sequence). This CDR3 spans 13 amino acids. The CDR3 loop reads CSSSQGQGYGYTF. The CDR3, as DNA: TGTTCCAGCAGCCAGGGACAGGGCTATGGCTACACCTTC.

The chain links TRBV14 to TRBJ1-1; D is possibly TRBD1 (5 bases). CDR3 length: 14 residues. V lost 2 bases and J 5 bases, leaving 12 bases between the germline ends. Germline V gives CDR1 SGHDN, CDR2 FVKESK. This CDR3 is CASSQWGAGTEAFF. CDR3 DNA: TGTGCCAGCAGCCAATGGGGCGCCGGAACTGAAGCTTTCTTT.

The genes are TRBV19 and TRBJ2-1, with 10 bases lining up with TRBD2. V shed 6 bases, J shed 5 bases, and the junction held 4 bases outside the gene matches. The germline V gene encodes CDR1 LNHDA and CDR2 SQIVND (reference sequence). This CDR3 contains 14 residues. CDR3 bases: TGTGCCAGTAGGAGGACTAGCGGTAACAATGAGCAGTTCTTC. Translated, it gives CASRRTSGNNEQFF.

In this sample, this clone turned up a few times. The chain is built from TRBV11-2 and TRBJ2-7; 8 positions agree with TRBD2. The CDR3 covers 14 residues. Unmatched junction bases numbered 6, after V lost 7 bases and J lost 1 base. Germline lookup yields CDR1 SGHAT and CDR2 FQNNGV. The CDR3 bases are TGTGCCAGCACCCCTACTAGCGGTTCCTACGAGCAGTACTTC. Translating it yields CASTPTSGSYEQYF.

This sequence joins TRBV9 and TRBJ2-5; D may be TRBD1 (7 bases). Trimming removed 2 bases at V and 5 bases at J, with 16 bases between. This CDR3 has 15 amino acids. The germline gives CDR1 SGDLS, CDR2 YYNGEE. The CDR3 coding sequence is TGTGCCAGCAGCGTGGCAGGGGGGCTAGACGAGACCCAGTACTTC. It is translated as CASSVAGGLDETQYF.

This clone was detected only once. The chain combines TRBV7-8 with TRBJ2-4; tentatively, D is TRBD2 (6 bases). The CDR3 runs 15 residues. The germline V gene has CDR1 SGHVS and CDR2 FQNEAQ. The V end was cut by 0 bases, the J end by 1 base, with 7 bases between. The CDR3 protein is CASSLAAGAKNIQYF. The CDR3 DNA is TGTGCCAGCAGCTTAGCCGCGGGGGCCAAAAACATTCAGTACTTC.